This TCR beta chain was sequenced in a study of blood T cells in healthy people across ages. About this clonotype: This may stem from a read error, because a much larger clone lies one nucleotide away.

CDR3 length equals 17 residues. Germline V CDR1 and CDR2: LGHNA, YSLEER. All donors came from Russia, were Caucasian and healthy, and spanned ages roughly 6 to 95. Primers used in a second PCR of about 6 to 11 cycles were a sample-barcoded 5' primer and a J-beta primer mix. Via MiXCR, TCRdb re-called the 5' RACE reads, giving one row per CDR3 protein. The sample holds around 1.7 million distinct CDR3 sequences, 28% seen once. The TCR originated in a woman aged 25 to 45 in good health. The chain recombines TRBV4-3 with TRBJ2-4; 9 nucleotides match TRBD2. The J call is in doubt because the DNA end fits TRBJ2-7 better. The sample comprised blood. The DNA for the CDR3 is TGCGCCAGCAGCCAAGTTACGGGAGGCGGGAGGGCCTACGAGCAGTACTTC. Amino acids: CASSQVTGGGRAYEQYF.